The TCR beta chain described here comes from a study of tumor-infiltrating lymphocytes in primary liver carcinoma (dated by TCRdb to the late 2010s). Looking at the study overall: Hepatocellular carcinoma (four) or combined HCC and intrahepatic cholangiocarcinoma (one) was present in the five patients, who were three men and two women aged 30 to 69 years. The tumors of the five patients were staged as T1-T3 N0M0, with maximum diameters ranging from roughly 4 to 11 cm. Each sample produced roughly 3.65 to 7.5 million productive TCRbeta reads, and read depth showed no significant difference between tissue types. For each liver tumor, the study sampled five regions along with adjacent normal tissue and blood, and applied TCRbeta repertoire sequencing, expression microarrays and whole-exome sequencing. TCRbeta repertoire sequencing covered approximately 35 specimens from 5 patients: 25 or so tumor regions, 5 adjacent noncancerous liver tissues and 5 peripheral blood samples. Agilent mRNA microarray profiling was performed on the 20 to 25 tumor region samples to relate TCRbeta repertoire diversity to the local molecular phenotype. Reproducibility between technical replicate repertoires was high, with correlation coefficients above 0.95 and mean shared-clone rates around 0.88.

Without any cell sorting, total RNA and DNA were co-extracted from roughly 21-30 mg of bulk tissue using the AllPrep DNA/RNA mini kit. Roughly five patients with histopathologically diagnosed primary liver carcinoma underwent surgical resection in China between 2015 and March 2016. Chronic HBV infection was present in the patients, and the patients were treatment-naive at sampling. Each tumor was sampled at five spatially separated regions: the tumor centre plus the superior, inferior, left-lateral and right-lateral poles. Histology showed that every tumor sample contained more than 80% viable tumor cells. Each fresh piece of tumor and adjacent tissue was cut in two, with one half stored in RNAlater at -80 degrees C and the other half sent for histology. Starting from around 520 ng total RNA, TCRbeta-specific cDNA was produced by reverse transcription with a constant-region primer and ProtoScript II reverse transcriptase. Three nested multiplex PCR rounds, following a slightly modified ARM-PCR procedure, were used to build the TCRbeta libraries. Each of the first two PCR rounds ran for about 10 cycles and used multiplex TRBV1-TRBV30 forward primers together with a Cbeta reverse primer. A final 25-cycle PCR with Deep VentR polymerase added sample barcodes and Illumina adapters. Before sequencing, amplicons of 200-500 bp were gel-purified using a QIAquick gel extraction kit. An Illumina HiSeq 2500 was used to sequence the TCRbeta amplicons, generating 250-bp paired-end reads. Per the authors' processing: Quality trimming of reads was performed with Trimmomatic v0.33, and paired reads were merged with FLASH v1.2.11 so that full CDR3 sequences could be recovered. MiGEC v1.2.1b assigned V, D and J germline segments to the rearranged TCRbeta sequences. Clonotype statistics, along with Shannon-Wiener diversity indices, were calculated using VDJtools v1.0.0. To cut down on sampling bias, every analysis after diversity analysis relied on just the 250 most abundant clonotypes from each sample. TCRdb reran the public reads through fastp at Q25 and MiXCR, keeping productive beta chains. Each entry is one CDR3 protein sequence, shown with its most common DNA and genes. TCRdb, not the original authors, processed these V and J calls. For this sample there are 150,000 to 200,000 distinct CDR3 sequences; 85% appear just once. The ten largest clones add up to about a sixth of the sample.

General study outcomes and caveats: Only a few patients were included in the study, and the authors note that the findings should be validated in a larger study. Comparison of CD4+ and CD8+ T cell repertoires was precluded by the use of bulk unsorted samples. Compared with blood, tumors had a significantly larger share of the repertoire taken up by the top 250 clones (p = 0.039). Repertoire overlap was higher between tumor regions (mean about 36%) than tumor-adjacent (approximately 17%) or tumor-blood (14%) pairs, consistent with antigen-driven expansion. Just about 8-25% of top clones turned up in all five regions of a tumor, which suggests spatial heterogeneity among tumor-infiltrating T cells. Because sequencing covered only the TCR beta chain and unpaired alpha chains were not captured, true repertoire diversity is likely underestimated.

On this clonotype: What this receptor recognizes is not known. Since the CDR3 does not end with the conserved phenylalanine or tryptophan, this likely comes from a read error.

V is cut by 9 bases and J by 1 base, and the space between the germline ends is 19 bases. The CDR3 contains 15 residues when both ends are counted. Only the CDR3 DNA stays, 45 bases, in frame from base 1. Sample: tumor tissue from primary liver carcinoma. The chain is encoded by TRBV12-3 or TRBV12-4 joined to TRBJ2-7, with TRBD2 as a weak D call on 6 bases. This sequence was found in a man aged 35 to 55 with primary liver carcinoma and hepatitis B virus infection. The nucleotide sequence reads as follows: TGTGCCAGTAGTCTGCTAGCGAGACCATCCTACGAGCAGTACTAC. This yields the protein CASSLLARPSYEQYY.